This T cell receptor (beta chain) was documented in a study of blood T cell repertoires in COVID-19 (dated by TCRdb to the early 2020s). Background on the whole study: Collaborator samples came from the United States, Italy and Spain and covered acute and convalescent phases of COVID-19. The material from the prospective study consisted of cDNA or gDNA derived from T cells, B-cell-depleted T cells, or PBMCs. Deeply sampled blood TCRbeta repertoires from subjects exposed to, actively infected with, or recovered from COVID-19 were included in the dataset. The repertoires were released in a freely available public database intended as a resource for research on the immune response to SARS-CoV-2. Samples were obtained from the ongoing ImmuneRACE study (first 160 participants) and from 1,254 subjects provided by 6 global collaborators. Nearly every sample came with metadata listing a de-identified subject ID, COVID-19 status, age in years and sex. Where available, HLA class I and class II types were taken from metadata supplied by the sample provider and were not determined by assay-based typing. Paper-wide results and their limitations: The amount of clinical and demographic metadata varied by source and participant and was provided uncurated.

TCRbeta CDR3 regions were amplified from genomic DNA by means of the immunoSEQ Assay, a bias-controlled multiplex PCR. From the authors' description of their analysis: The number of nucleated cells in each sample was estimated by amplification of reference gene primers within the assay. Sequence reads were collapsed and filtered to measure the absolute abundance of every unique TCRbeta CDR3 rearrangement. Productive Simpson clonality was computed per sample as the square root of Simpson's diversity index over productive rearrangements. Not all clones reach the TCRdb copy of this immuneACCESS table, which keeps in-frame sequences only. Checked studies attribute under half of the gap to unresolved V genes and leave the rest unexplained. Clonal size and the V and J genes are those of that table, whereas D and trimming came from the DNA. The sample data list 40,000 or so clones, and more than 80% of these were observed just once. 7.5% to 10% of the sample comes from the top ten.

The germline V gene encodes CDR1 KGHSH and CDR2 LQKENI. Ends trimmed: V by 2 bases, J by 0 bases; bases unmatched to a gene: 9. There are 17 amino acids in the CDR3, from cysteine to phenylalanine inclusive. CDR3 DNA is the only sequence kept; it has 51 bases, read in frame from the first base. Collaborating institutions collected whole blood in K2EDTA tubes following their own protocols. For TCRbeta analysis, collaborators shipped samples as frozen whole blood, isolated PBMCs, or DNA extracted from either of those sample types. This clone was recorded once. Its binding antigen is unknown. No base qualities exist here, and no much larger clone lies one base off it.

The sequence is built from TRBV18 and TRBJ1-2, with 7 middle bases fitting TRBD1. Sequenced sample: peripheral blood. The clonotype comes from a man in his fifties or sixties with active COVID-19. The bases are TGTGCCAGCTCACCATTTCCGGGACAGAAAGCTAACTATGGCTACACCTTC. Its coded protein is CASSPFPGQKANYGYTF.